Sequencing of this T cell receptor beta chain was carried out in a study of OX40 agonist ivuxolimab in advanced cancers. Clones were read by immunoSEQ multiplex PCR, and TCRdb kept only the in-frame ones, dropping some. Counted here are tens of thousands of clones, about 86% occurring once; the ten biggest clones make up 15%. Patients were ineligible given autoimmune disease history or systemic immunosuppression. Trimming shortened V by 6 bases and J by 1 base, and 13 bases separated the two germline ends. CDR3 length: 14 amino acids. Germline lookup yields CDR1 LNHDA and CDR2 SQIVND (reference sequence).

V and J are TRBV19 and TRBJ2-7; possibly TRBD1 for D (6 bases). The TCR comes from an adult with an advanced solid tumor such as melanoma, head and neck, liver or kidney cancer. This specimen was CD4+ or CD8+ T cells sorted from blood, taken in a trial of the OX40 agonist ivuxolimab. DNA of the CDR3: TGTGCCAGTAGCCTACGGGACATTTCCTACGAGCAGTACTTC. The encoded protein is CASSLRDISYEQYF.